What follows are 28 T cell receptor beta chains derived from one specimen sequenced in a study of Graves' ophthalmopathy and Graves' hyperthyroidism. RNA served as the template for amplifying TCR beta CDR3 regions. First-round RT-PCR used HTBI primers; second-round multiplex PCR followed. TCRdb ran MiXCR on the multiplex PCR reads and lists one entry per CDR3 protein. The sample records under 350,000 distinct CDR3 sequences, 17% being singletons. Input material: peripheral blood. Receptor source: an adult man with Graves' ophthalmopathy.

Details on this clonotype: A much larger clone sits a single nucleotide away, making a read error possible. The genes are TRBV20-1 and TRBJ2-1, with 13 bases that match TRBD2. Germline V lookup: CDR1 DFQATT, CDR2 SNEGSKA (reference sequence). CDR3 length equals 19 residues. This chain's CDR3 is CSARDPQLTSGRSYNERFF. The CDR3 bases are TGCAGTGCTAGAGATCCCCAGCTGACTAGCGGGAGGTCTTACAATGAGCGGTTCTTC.

This clonotype was recorded many times. The rearrangement uses TRBV15 and TRBJ2-1, with 11 bases lining up with TRBD2. This CDR3 comprises 20 residues. V lost 5 bases to trimming and J lost 4 bases; unmatched junction nucleotides: 19. CDR1 and CDR2 (germline): LNHNV, YYDKDF (reference sequence). The CDR3 nucleotides are TGTGCCACCAGCTCAACCAAAGGGTCTAGCGGGGGGCCAATATACAATGAGCAGTTCTTC. Translating it yields CATSSTKGSSGGPIYNEQFF.

Many counts were recorded for this clonotype. This chain uses TRBV2 with TRBJ1-1, with 8 bases lining up with TRBD1. V shed 2 bases, J shed 6 bases, and the junction held 8 bases outside the gene matches. The CDR3 runs to 15 residues. Germline loops: CDR1 SNHLY, CDR2 FYNNEI. CDR3 sequence reads: CASSERQGAASEAFF. CDR3 DNA sequence: TGTGCCAGCAGTGAAAGGCAGGGGGCAGCGTCTGAAGCTTTCTTT.

There are many counts of this clonotype. The chain carries TRBV20-1 and TRBJ2-2, with 10 bases identical to TRBD2. Germline CDR1 and CDR2: DFQATT and SNEGSKA (reference sequence). The junction had 1 base not matched to a gene; V was cut back by 3 bases and J by 3 bases. The CDR3 consists of 14 residues. CDR3 DNA sequence: TGCAGTGCTAGCGGACTAGCGGACACCGGGGAGCTGTTTTTT. It is translated as CSASGLADTGELFF.

In its sample, this clonotype was seen a few times. Since no conserved phenylalanine or tryptophan closes the CDR3, a read error is the likely cause. The gene calls are TRBV29-1 and TRBJ2-5; 8 bases align to TRBD1. Germline V gene data show CDR1 as SQVTM and CDR2 as ANQGSEA. Germline trimming cut 5 bases from V and 1 base from J; bases unmatched to any gene: 3. The CDR3 covers 13 residues. As DNA, the CDR3 is TGCAGCGTTTCGACAGGGGCCCAAGAGACCCAGTACTCC. Its translation: CSVSTGAQETQYS.

This clonotype showed up many times. The V and J genes are TRBV12-3 or TRBV12-4 and TRBJ1-2; D gene ambiguous. The CDR3 runs 11 residues. V was clipped by 2 bases and J by 5 bases, with 3 bases between them. In nucleotides, the CDR3 is TGTGCCAGCAGTTTAATATATGGCTACACCTTC. It is translated as CASSLIYGYTF.

This clonotype was seen ten or more times. DNA for the CDR3: TGTGCCAGCAGCCCCGGGACAGCCTCAACCGAGCAGTACTTC. Translating gives CASSPGTASTEQYF. The chain carries TRBV13 and TRBJ2-7, with 7 bases lining up with TRBD1. The CDR3 is made up of 14 amino acids. CDR1 and CDR2 (germline): PRHDT, FYEKMQ (reference sequence). The junction had 10 bases not matched to a gene; V was cut back by 5 bases and J by 6 bases.

In this sample, this clonotype turned up many times. V and J are TRBV28 and TRBJ1-2, with 8 bases lining up with TRBD1. The V gene's germline CDR1 is MDHEN and CDR2 SYDVKM. The CDR3 contains 14 residues. V lost 6 bases and J lost 7; bases outside the gene matches: 10. CDR3 nucleotides: TGTGCCAGCAGCTTCTGGACAGGGCACGTTGGCTACACCTTC. Translation: CASSFWTGHVGYTF.

This clonotype was seen many times. The chain combines TRBV19 with TRBJ1-5; D unclear. The germline V gene encodes CDR1 LNHDA and CDR2 SQIVND (reference sequence). CDR3 size: 13 residues. V shed 5 bases and J shed 3 bases, with 8 bases lying between them. The CDR3 reads CASSWWVNQPQHF. The CDR3, as DNA: TGTGCCAGTAGTTGGTGGGTCAATCAGCCCCAGCATTTT.

This clonotype has a count of ten or more. The chain is built from TRBV24-1 and TRBJ2-7; the D gene could be TRBD1 or TRBD2 (5 bases each). This CDR3 has 16 residues. Germline V gene lookup returns CDR1 KGHDR and CDR2 SFDVKD. V lost 4 bases and J lost 1, with 16 bases in between. CDR3 protein: CATSDSARDGSYEQYF. Written as DNA, the CDR3 is TGTGCCACCAGTGACTCTGCGAGGGACGGATCCTACGAGCAGTACTTC.

The DNA for the CDR3 is TGTGCCAGCAGCCCCCCGGGACAGCCCTATGGCTACACCTTC. Translation: CASSPPGQPYGYTF. This chain joins TRBV7-2 and TRBJ1-2; 7 bases are shared with TRBD1. Germline V gene sequence: CDR1 SGHTA, CDR2 FQGNSA. V gave up 5 bases and J gave up 4 bases; unmatched junction bases: 7. The CDR3 extends over 14 amino acids.

This clonotype was recorded only once. This chain joins TRBV6-1 and TRBJ2-7; 11 bases line up with TRBD2. The CDR3 consists of 15 residues. The germline gives CDR1 MNHNS, CDR2 SASEGT. Trimming removed 7 bases from V and 2 bases from J; junction bases left unmatched: 7. The DNA of the CDR3 is TGTGCCAGCAACTCGGCGGGACTAGCGGCCTACGAGCAGTACTTC. Its protein product is CASNSAGLAAYEQYF.

This clonotype came up many times. This chain joins TRBV5-1 and TRBJ1-5; D gene uncertain. CDR1 and CDR2 from the germline V gene are SGHRS and YFSETQ. The CDR3 covers 15 residues. V gave up 0 bases and J gave up 4 bases, with 11 bases separating them. The CDR3 DNA reads TGCGCCAGCAGCTTGGTTCCGGGTTTTAATCAGCCCCAGCATTTT. As protein: CASSLVPGFNQPQHF.

J is TRBJ1-3 and V is TRBV13, with D uncertain. The CDR3 extends over 14 amino acids. CDR1 is PRHDT and CDR2 is FYEKMQ in the germline V gene (reference sequence). Trimming took 5 bases from V and 0 from J, leaving 8 bases between them. CDR3 amino acids: CASSRRTSGNTIYF. The CDR3 nucleotides read TGTGCCAGCAGCCGGAGGACCTCTGGAAACACCATATATTTT. The whole variable domain, filled in from reference TRBV13 and TRBJ1-3, reads AAGVIQSPRHLIKEKRETATLKCYPIPRHDTVYWYQQGPGQDPQFLISFYEKMQSDKGSIPDRFSAQQFSDYHSELNMSSLELGDSALYFCASSRRTSGNTIYFGEGSWLTVV.

Ten or more counts support this clonotype. This chain uses TRBV5-1 with TRBJ1-6; TRBD1 agrees at 7 bases. Germline V gene sequence: CDR1 SGHRS, CDR2 YFSETQ. The CDR3 is 14 amino acids. With 4 bases clipped from V and 7 bases from J, the junction kept 5 bases outside the gene matches. In DNA form, the CDR3 reads TGCGCCAGCAGCGTGGACAGGATCAATTCACCCCTCCACTTT. It translates to CASSVDRINSPLHF.

The rearrangement links TRBV6-1 to TRBJ1-1, with D possibly being TRBD1 (5 bases). The V and J ends lost 6 bases and 7 bases respectively, with 15 bases between them. The CDR3 consists of 13 residues. CDR1 is MNHNS and CDR2 is SASEGT in the germline V gene. The CDR3 nucleotides read TGTGCCAGCAGAGTGACAGCCTGGGATGAAGCTTTCTTT. Amino acids: CASRVTAWDEAFF.

The CDR3 nucleotides are TGTGCCAGCCTCGGACTAGCGGGAGGTAGATACGAGCAGTACTTC. It yields the protein CASLGLAGGRYEQYF. The V call is TRBV28, the J call TRBJ2-7; TRBD2 matches at 14 bases. The length of the CDR3 is 15 residues. CDR1 is MDHEN, CDR2 SYDVKM, per germline. V lost 8 bases, J lost 4 bases, and 7 bases stayed unmatched.

The V and J genes are TRBV27 and TRBJ1-6, with D possibly TRBD1 on 5 matching bases. The CDR3 loop spans 17 amino acids. Germline CDR1 is MNHEY and CDR2 is SMNVEV (reference sequence). The V end lost 6 bases, the J end lost 0 bases, and 15 bases lay between the germline ends. CDR3 DNA: TGTGCCAGCAGCCACCGGGGGAGGAGCTCCTATAATTCACCCCTCCACTTT. Protein: CASSHRGRSSYNSPLHF.

This chain joins TRBV19 and TRBJ2-2; 7 nucleotides agree with TRBD2. Losses at the gene ends were 5 bases for V and 6 bases for J; bases not matched to a gene: 12. Germline V lookup: CDR1 LNHDA, CDR2 SQIVND (reference sequence). CDR3 length: 16 residues. The CDR3: CASSPLTGGPAGELFF. The CDR3 nucleotides read TGTGCCAGTAGTCCCCTTACGGGAGGCCCCGCCGGGGAGCTGTTTTTT.

The V and J genes are TRBV4-3 and TRBJ2-5; D may be TRBD2 (5 bases). Trimming cost V 0 bases and J 7 bases, with 15 bases left between them. CDR1 is LGHNA, CDR2 YSLEER, per germline. CDR3 length: 15 residues. The CDR3 sequence is CASSQDVRRSGTQYF. In nucleotides, the CDR3 is TGCGCCAGCAGCCAAGATGTCCGGAGGTCGGGGACCCAGTACTTC.

This clonotype was seen ten or more times. The chain joins TRBV6-5 to TRBJ2-2; 8 nucleotides agree with TRBD2. The V gene's germline CDR1 is MNHEY and CDR2 SVGAGI. With V trimmed by 4 bases and J by 6 bases, 13 bases remained unmatched. The CDR3 is 17 amino acids. The CDR3 DNA reads as TGTGCCAGCAGTTCCCCCTCAACTAGCGGTGTTGCCGGGGAGCTGTTTTTT. It codes for CASSSPSTSGVAGELFF.

Ten or more counts support this clonotype. The genes are TRBV12-3 or TRBV12-4 and TRBJ2-7; TRBD2 agrees at 10 bases. V trimming: 2 bases; J trimming: 6 bases; junction bases outside the gene matches: 4. The CDR3 is 14 amino acids. CDR3 in amino acids: CASSLRLAGAEQYF. As DNA, the CDR3 is TGTGCCAGCAGTTTACGTCTAGCGGGAGCCGAGCAGTACTTC.

Ten or more counts support this clonotype. The genes are TRBV7-9 and TRBJ2-7, with D perhaps matching TRBD1 (6 bases). CDR3 size: 15 residues. V gave up 4 bases and J gave up 2 bases, with 15 bases separating them. CDR1 is SEHNR, CDR2 FQNEAQ, per germline (reference sequence). CDR3 nucleotide sequence: TGTGCCAGCAGCTCACTTGGGACACGGACCTACGAGCAGTACTTC. Translating it yields CASSSLGTRTYEQYF.

CDR3 in amino acids: CASSSGQTTYEQYF. In DNA, the CDR3 is TGTGCCAGCAGCTCGGGACAGACAACCTACGAGCAGTACTTC. The rearrangement joins TRBV11-2 to TRBJ2-7; 7 bases align to TRBD1. V trimming: 4 bases; J trimming: 2 bases; junction bases outside the gene matches: 5. Germline V gives CDR1 SGHAT, CDR2 FQNNGV. The CDR3 spans 14 residues.

This clonotype was recorded at least ten times. The chain couples TRBV13 to TRBJ2-5; no definite D call. The CDR3 has 15 residues. Germline lookup yields CDR1 PRHDT and CDR2 FYEKMQ (reference sequence). Trimming stripped 4 bases from V and 4 bases from J, with 16 bases between. CDR3 loop: CASSYPPGTGETQYF. CDR3 nucleotides: TGTGCCAGCAGCTACCCTCCGGGCACTGGAGAGACCCAGTACTTC.

This clonotype appeared many times. V is TRBV6-1 and J is TRBJ2-7; TRBD2 matches 7 bases. Germline lookup yields CDR1 MNHNS and CDR2 SASEGT. V trimming: 1 base; J trimming: 4 bases; junction bases outside the gene matches: 7. This CDR3 comprises 15 residues. This CDR3 reads CASSEVSNGGYEQYF. CDR3 sequence (DNA): TGTGCCAGCAGTGAAGTTAGTAACGGGGGGTACGAGCAGTACTTC.

There are many counts of this clonotype. This rearrangement joins TRBV7-3 to TRBJ2-2; 10 nucleotides match TRBD1. The CDR3 extends over 18 amino acids. Germline assignment: CDR1 SGHTA and CDR2 FQGTGA. V lost 6 bases, J lost 4 bases, and 14 bases stayed unmatched. In nucleotides, the CDR3 is TGTGCCAGCAGGTCCTCAAACCGACAGGGGGCGTTCACCGGGGAGCTGTTTTTT. It yields the protein CASRSSNRQGAFTGELFF.

The chain has TRBV12-3 or TRBV12-4 and TRBJ2-2, with D hard to call. Trimming pared 5 bases from V and 7 bases from J, leaving 8 bases between. The CDR3 has 12 residues. CDR3 sequence (DNA): TGTGCCAGCAGTACCTTAATCGGGGAGCTGTTTTTT. It is translated as CASSTLIGELFF.